This is a list of T cell receptor beta chains from one sample in a study of CD8 T cells in ankylosing spondylitis. MiXCR, applied by TCRdb to the 5' RACE reads, yields one record per CDR3 protein. The data contain about 320,000 distinct CDR3 sequences, 9.5% to 13% of them singletons. Material: blood, either unsorted or a sorted T cell fraction (not recorded which). The source is a female donor with ankylosing spondylitis or in good health (not recorded which). Both conserved end residues are part of each CDR3. The D gene is left open where the match is weak. Not every row has a clone size; where given, it reads once, few, many or a size class.

d_gene: NA
abundance: many
j_gene: TRBJ1-2
v_gene: TRBV15
CDR3nt: TGTGCCACCAGCAGAGGAGTCTCGGCGAACTATGGCTACACCTTC
CDR3aa: CATSRGVSANYGYTF

d_gene: NA
abundance: few
j_gene: TRBJ2-7
v_gene: TRBV20-1
CDR3nt: TGCAGTGCTAGATCCGGGCAGGGCCACGAGCAGTACTTC
CDR3aa: CSARSGQGHEQYF

d_gene: TRBD1
abundance: many
j_gene: TRBJ1-1
v_gene: TRBV7-8
CDR3nt: TGTGCCAGCAGCGACAGGGGACGCGCTTTCTTT
CDR3aa: CASSDRGRAFF

d_gene: TRBD1
abundance: many
j_gene: TRBJ1-4
v_gene: TRBV25-1
CDR3nt: TGTGCCAGCAGTGACTACAGACAGGGCAATGAAAAACTGTTTTTT
CDR3aa: CASSDYRQGNEKLFF

d_gene: NA
abundance: many
j_gene: TRBJ1-3
v_gene: TRBV18
CDR3nt: TGTGCCAGCTCACCACCTCAGGGGATCTCTGGAAACACCATATATTTT
CDR3aa: CASSPPQGISGNTIYF

d_gene: TRBD1
abundance: many
j_gene: TRBJ2-3
v_gene: TRBV29-1
CDR3nt: TGCAGCGTGCCACAACCTGGGACAGCCTTCACAGATACGCAGTATTTT
CDR3aa: CSVPQPGTAFTDTQYF

d_gene: NA
abundance: few
j_gene: TRBJ2-7
v_gene: TRBV5-1
CDR3nt: TGCGCCAGCAGCTTAATTGCAGGGAAAACCTACGAGCAGTACTTC
CDR3aa: CASSLIAGKTYEQYF

d_gene: NA
abundance: many
j_gene: TRBJ1-5
v_gene: TRBV5-1
CDR3nt: TGCGCCAGCAGCCCTAAGGGAAATCAGCCCCAGCATTTT
CDR3aa: CASSPKGNQPQHF

d_gene: NA
abundance: many
j_gene: TRBJ1-2
v_gene: TRBV6-2/TRBV6-3
CDR3nt: TGTGCCAGCAGGACAACCCCCAGGAGCTATGGCTACACCTTC
CDR3aa: CASRTTPRSYGYTF

d_gene: NA
abundance: NA
j_gene: TRBJ2-1
v_gene: TRBV4-2
CDR3nt: TGTGCCAGCAGCCCTCGGACTGTCTCCTACAATGAGCAGTTCTTC
CDR3aa: CASSPRTVSYNEQFF

d_gene: TRBD2
abundance: many
j_gene: TRBJ2-3
v_gene: TRBV5-6
CDR3nt: TGTGCCAGCAGCTTGGTAGAAGCGGGGAGTGAGGGGACGCAGTATTTT
CDR3aa: CASSLVEAGSEGTQYF

d_gene: NA
abundance: many
j_gene: TRBJ1-2
v_gene: TRBV2
CDR3nt: TGTGCCAGCAGCCAGGACCTCCATCCTCTTCCCACTGGCTACACCTTC
CDR3aa: CASSQDLHPLPTGYTF

d_gene: NA
abundance: many
j_gene: TRBJ2-1
v_gene: TRBV5-6
CDR3nt: TGTGCCAGCAGCAAGACAGGATACAATGAGCAGTTCTTC
CDR3aa: CASSKTGYNEQFF

d_gene: NA
abundance: many
j_gene: TRBJ2-7
v_gene: TRBV28
CDR3nt: TGTGCCAGCACTGGAATCCTGGGTCAGCTTGGAACCTACGAGCAGTACTTC
CDR3aa: CASTGILGQLGTYEQYF

d_gene: NA
abundance: many
j_gene: TRBJ2-1
v_gene: TRBV10-3
CDR3nt: TGTGCCATCCGCGTGGGAACAGGGTCGGGGAATGAGCAGTTCTTC
CDR3aa: CAIRVGTGSGNEQFF

d_gene: TRBD1
abundance: NA
j_gene: TRBJ2-3
v_gene: TRBV7-9
CDR3nt: TGTGCCAGCAGCTTAGAGGGACAGAGCACAGATACGCAGTATTTT
CDR3aa: CASSLEGQSTDTQYF

d_gene: TRBD1
abundance: many
j_gene: TRBJ1-2
v_gene: TRBV20-1
CDR3nt: TGCAGTGCTAGAGCGTGGCCGGGACAGACTAACTATGGCTACACCTTC
CDR3aa: CSARAWPGQTNYGYTF

d_gene: TRBD1
abundance: NA
j_gene: TRBJ2-3
v_gene: TRBV4-1
CDR3nt: TGCGCCAGCAGCCAGGGGACAGCCTTTAGGACAGATACGCAGTATTTT
CDR3aa: CASSQGTAFRTDTQYF

d_gene: NA
abundance: NA
j_gene: TRBJ1-5
v_gene: TRBV6-1
CDR3nt: TGTGCCAGCAGTCTAGAAAAACCGAACAATCAGCCCCAGCATTTT
CDR3aa: CASSLEKPNNQPQHF

d_gene: NA
abundance: many
j_gene: TRBJ2-5
v_gene: TRBV28
CDR3nt: TGTGCCAGTCGGGACACCGTCCAAGAGACCCAGTACTTC
CDR3aa: CASRDTVQETQYF

d_gene: NA
abundance: many
j_gene: TRBJ1-1
v_gene: TRBV3-1
CDR3nt: TGTGCCACCAGGCGGGGGATGAACACTGAAGCTTTCTTT
CDR3aa: CATRRGMNTEAFF

d_gene: NA
abundance: many
j_gene: TRBJ2-7
v_gene: TRBV5-1
CDR3nt: TGCGCCAGCAGGATCCTTGGCGGAGGCGAGCAGTACTTC
CDR3aa: CASRILGGGEQYF

d_gene: NA
abundance: NA
j_gene: TRBJ2-3
v_gene: TRBV11-2
CDR3nt: TGTGCCAGCAGCTTAAATGGTCAGGGCTTTTACACAGATACGCAGTATTTT
CDR3aa: CASSLNGQGFYTDTQYF

d_gene: NA
abundance: many
j_gene: TRBJ2-3
v_gene: TRBV7-3
CDR3nt: TGTGCCAGCAGCCGGACAGCAGATACGCAGTATTTT
CDR3aa: CASSRTADTQYF

d_gene: TRBD2
abundance: NA
j_gene: TRBJ2-3
v_gene: TRBV29-1
CDR3nt: TGCAGCGTGGTAGCGGGGAGCACAGATACGCAGTATTTT
CDR3aa: CSVVAGSTDTQYF

d_gene: NA
abundance: few
j_gene: TRBJ2-3
v_gene: TRBV5-1
CDR3nt: TGCGCCAGCAGCTTTACTTACAGATCTCCGACAGGCCCTAGCACAGATACGCAGTATTTT
CDR3aa: CASSFTYRSPTGPSTDTQYF

d_gene: TRBD1
abundance: many
j_gene: TRBJ1-4
v_gene: TRBV9
CDR3nt: TGTGCCAGCAGCCCCTCGGGAGGGGGCTTCGGTAATGAAAAACTGTTTTTT
CDR3aa: CASSPSGGGFGNEKLFF

d_gene: NA
abundance: many
j_gene: TRBJ1-2
v_gene: TRBV12-3/TRBV12-4
CDR3nt: TGTGCCAGCAGTGGGAATAACTATGGCTACACCTTC
CDR3aa: CASSGNNYGYTF

d_gene: TRBD2
abundance: NA
j_gene: TRBJ2-1
v_gene: TRBV20-1
CDR3nt: TGCAGTGCTAGTGGCATAACTAGCGGGAGGGCCGTCCCTGGAGATGAGCAGTTCTTC
CDR3aa: CSASGITSGRAVPGDEQFF

d_gene: NA
abundance: many
j_gene: TRBJ1-6
v_gene: TRBV6-5
CDR3nt: TGTGCCAGCAGTTGGCTTTTCGGTAATTCACCCCTCCACTTT
CDR3aa: CASSWLFGNSPLHF

d_gene: NA
abundance: once
j_gene: TRBJ2-5
v_gene: TRBV6-1
CDR3nt: TGTGCCAGCGGACTGCAAGGAGGGGGTAAAGAGACCCAGTACTTC
CDR3aa: CASGLQGGGKETQYF

d_gene: TRBD2
abundance: many
j_gene: TRBJ2-3
v_gene: TRBV2
CDR3nt: TGTGCCAGCAGGGATAGCGGGTCAGATACGCAGTATTTT
CDR3aa: CASRDSGSDTQYF

d_gene: NA
abundance: many
j_gene: TRBJ2-7
v_gene: TRBV18
CDR3nt: TGTGCCAGCTCACCACGGAAGGACGCCGAGCAGTACTTC
CDR3aa: CASSPRKDAEQYF

d_gene: NA
abundance: many
j_gene: TRBJ2-5
v_gene: TRBV7-7
CDR3nt: TGTGCCAGCAGCTTAGCACTGGGAGTTCAAGAGACCCAGTACTTC
CDR3aa: CASSLALGVQETQYF

d_gene: TRBD2
abundance: NA
j_gene: TRBJ2-5
v_gene: TRBV20-1
CDR3nt: TGCAGTGCTCGCCGGACTAGCGGGCAAGAGACCCAGTACTTC
CDR3aa: CSARRTSGQETQYF

d_gene: NA
abundance: many
j_gene: TRBJ2-3
v_gene: TRBV6-1
CDR3nt: TGTGCCAGCAGCGGCTGGTCGCAGTATTTT
CDR3aa: CASSGWSQYF

d_gene: NA
abundance: few
j_gene: TRBJ2-7
v_gene: TRBV7-9
CDR3nt: TGTGCCAGCAGCTCCACGGACAGACCCTACGAGCAGTACTTC
CDR3aa: CASSSTDRPYEQYF

d_gene: TRBD1
abundance: many
j_gene: TRBJ1-5
v_gene: TRBV20-1
CDR3nt: TGCAGTGCTAGAGATCTCAGGGGGGGCCGTCAGCCCCAGCATTTT
CDR3aa: CSARDLRGGRQPQHF

d_gene: NA
abundance: NA
j_gene: TRBJ2-3
v_gene: TRBV3-1
CDR3nt: TGTGCCAGCAGCGTAGGACAGCCAGATACGCAGTATTTT
CDR3aa: CASSVGQPDTQYF

d_gene: TRBD2
abundance: many
j_gene: TRBJ2-1
v_gene: TRBV5-1
CDR3nt: TGCGCCAGCAGCTTAAGTAGCGGGGCCCTCTCCTACAATGAGCAGTTCTTC
CDR3aa: CASSLSSGALSYNEQFF

d_gene: NA
abundance: few
j_gene: TRBJ2-5
v_gene: TRBV12-3/TRBV12-4
CDR3nt: TGTGCCAGCAGTCAAACGCCGGCGGGAGAGACCCAGTACTTC
CDR3aa: CASSQTPAGETQYF

d_gene: TRBD1
abundance: few
j_gene: TRBJ2-7
v_gene: TRBV11-2
CDR3nt: TGTGCCAGCAGCCCGGAAAACAGGGGGTCCACCTACGAGCAGTACTTC
CDR3aa: CASSPENRGSTYEQYF

d_gene: TRBD2
abundance: many
j_gene: TRBJ2-3
v_gene: TRBV20-1
CDR3nt: TGCAGTGCGGTCTTAGCGGGACGAACAGATACGCAGTATTTT
CDR3aa: CSAVLAGRTDTQYF

d_gene: NA
abundance: few
j_gene: TRBJ2-4
v_gene: TRBV29-1
CDR3nt: TGCAGCGTGGGCAGATTAGCCAAAAACATTCAGTACTTC
CDR3aa: CSVGRLAKNIQYF

d_gene: NA
abundance: many
j_gene: TRBJ1-5
v_gene: TRBV6-5
CDR3nt: TGTGCCGTCCGGACAGACAATCAGCCCCAGCATTTT
CDR3aa: CAVRTDNQPQHF

d_gene: TRBD1
abundance: many
j_gene: TRBJ1-5
v_gene: TRBV12-3/TRBV12-4
CDR3nt: TGTGCCAGCAGTTTCGGGGACAGCTACAATCAGCCCCAGCATTTT
CDR3aa: CASSFGDSYNQPQHF

d_gene: NA
abundance: NA
j_gene: TRBJ1-4
v_gene: TRBV20-1
CDR3nt: TGCAGTGCTAGAGATCGGGGGGGCACTAATGAAAAACTGTTTTTT
CDR3aa: CSARDRGGTNEKLFF

d_gene: NA
abundance: many
j_gene: TRBJ1-1
v_gene: TRBV12-3/TRBV12-4
CDR3nt: TGTGCCAGCAGTTTAGGCGGGGAGACTGAAGCTTTCTTT
CDR3aa: CASSLGGETEAFF

d_gene: NA
abundance: NA
j_gene: TRBJ1-1
v_gene: TRBV12-3/TRBV12-4
CDR3nt: TGTGCCAGCAAGGGGGTCGGGAGCCTTGGAGGCACTGAAGCTTTCTTT
CDR3aa: CASKGVGSLGGTEAFF

d_gene: TRBD2
abundance: many
j_gene: TRBJ2-3
v_gene: TRBV20-1
CDR3nt: TGCAGTGCTCGATCGGGCGCGGCGGGGGCAGATACGCAGTATTTT
CDR3aa: CSARSGAAGADTQYF

d_gene: NA
abundance: many
j_gene: TRBJ1-4
v_gene: TRBV10-3
CDR3nt: TGTGCCATAGGACCCAACAATGAAAAACTGTTTTTT
CDR3aa: CAIGPNNEKLFF

d_gene: TRBD2
abundance: many
j_gene: TRBJ2-1
v_gene: TRBV10-3
CDR3nt: TGTGCCGCCCAAGCTAGCGGCAATGAGCAGTTCTTC
CDR3aa: CAAQASGNEQFF

d_gene: TRBD1
abundance: NA
j_gene: TRBJ1-5
v_gene: TRBV6-2/TRBV6-3
CDR3nt: TGTGCCAGCAGTTACAGGGGGCTCCAGCCCCAGCATTTT
CDR3aa: CASSYRGLQPQHF